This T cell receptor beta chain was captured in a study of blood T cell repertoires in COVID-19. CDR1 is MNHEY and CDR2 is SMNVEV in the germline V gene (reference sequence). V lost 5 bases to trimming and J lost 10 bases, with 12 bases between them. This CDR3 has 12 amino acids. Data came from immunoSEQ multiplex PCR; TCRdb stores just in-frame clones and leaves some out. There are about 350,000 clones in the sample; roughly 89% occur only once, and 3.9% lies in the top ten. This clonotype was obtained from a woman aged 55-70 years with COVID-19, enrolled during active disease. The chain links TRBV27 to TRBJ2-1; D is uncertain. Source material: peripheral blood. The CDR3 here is CASSPDFGEQFF. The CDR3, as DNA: TGTGCCAGCAGTCCAGACTTCGGGGAGCAGTTCTTC.